These 12 T cell receptor beta chains share one sample of origin, sequenced in a study of neoadjuvant anti-PD-1 for oral cavity cancer. Only in-frame clones appear in the TCRdb table, and some are missing; sequencing was by immunoSEQ multiplex PCR. The sample yields 50,000 to 65,000 clones, around four fifths seen once. Here the sequenced sample was PBMCs, taken before nivolumab (anti-PD-1) treatment. These receptors all stem from a person aged 35 to 85 with oral cavity squamous cell carcinoma.

J is TRBJ1-5 and V is TRBV27; the D is unclear. The length of the CDR3 is 15 residues. Trimming took 2 bases from V and 0 from J, leaving 8 bases between them. Per germline, CDR1 MNHEY and CDR2 SMNVEV (reference sequence). The CDR3 DNA follows: TGTGCCAGCAGTTTAAACAGTTTTAGCAATCAGCCCCAGCATTTT. It encodes CASSLNSFSNQPQHF.

The V gene is TRBV18, the J gene TRBJ2-3; D is perhaps TRBD2 (5 bases). Germline CDR1 reads KGHSH; CDR2 reads LQKENI. V lost 6 bases, J lost 6 bases, and 10 bases lay in between. There are 12 residues in the CDR3. The CDR3: CASSDSRDTQYF. The DNA of the CDR3 is TGTGCCAGCTCGGACTCCCGCGATACGCAGTATTTT.

The CDR3 reads CASSTSTNEKLFF. The CDR3 DNA follows: TGTGCCAGCTCGACCTCAACTAATGAAAAACTGTTTTTT. The rearrangement links TRBV18 to TRBJ1-4; D gene uncertain. CDR3 length equals 13 residues. CDR1 is KGHSH, CDR2 LQKENI, per germline. Trimming removed 6 bases from V and 0 bases from J, with 5 bases in between. Complete variable domain (other parts from reference TRBV18 and TRBJ1-4): NAGVMQNPRHLVRRRGQEARLRCSPMKGHSHVYWYRQLPEEGLKFMVYLQKENIIDESGMPKERFSAEFPKEGPSILRIQQVVRGDSAAYFCASSTSTNEKLFFGSGTQLSVL.

The V call is TRBV4-1, the J call TRBJ1-6; D not certain. CDR1 is MGHRA, CDR2 YSYEKL, per germline. This CDR3 contains 14 residues. V lost 1 base to trimming and J lost 8 bases, with 9 bases between them. DNA for the CDR3: TGCGCCAGCAGCCAAGGGCCCATCGATTCACCCCTCCACTTT. Its protein product is CASSQGPIDSPLHF.

CDR3 nucleotide sequence: TGTGCCAGCAGCTTGGGGGGGTTCCCCCATCAGCCCCAGCATTTT. This encodes CASSLGGFPHQPQHF. The chain has TRBV5-6 and TRBJ1-5; maybe TRBD1 (5 bases). Germline loops: CDR1 SGHDT, CDR2 YYEEEE. This CDR3 has 15 residues. V was clipped by 0 bases and J by 5 bases, with 12 bases between them.

For this clone: Germline is not matched at one junction end, which may reflect a read error. The V and J genes are TRBV2 and TRBJ2-1, with TRBD2 as a possible D gene (7 bases). CDR1 is SNHLY and CDR2 is FYNNEI in the germline V gene. The CDR3 sequence is 11 residues long. CDR3 amino acids: CASREGGFCVF. CDR3 DNA: TGTGCCAGCAGGGAGGGGGGGTTTTGCGTCTTC.

V usage is TRBV6-5 and J usage is TRBJ1-5, with D tentatively TRBD1 (5 bases). The CDR3 loop spans 14 amino acids. Germline CDR1 MNHEY, CDR2 SVGAGI. Trimming took off 4 bases at V and 1 base at J, with 8 bases between the two ends. As DNA, the CDR3 is TGTGCCAGCAGTTTGGGGCTCAGCAATCAGCCCCAGCATTTT. Translating gives CASSLGLSNQPQHF.

V gene TRBV25-1 combines with J gene TRBJ2-1, with TRBD2 as a possible D gene (6 bases). Trimming shortened V by 4 bases and J by 8 bases, and 18 bases separated the two germline ends. Looked up from germline, CDR1 is MGHDK and CDR2 is SYGVNS. This CDR3 is built from 15 residues. The CDR3 loop reads CASSGSTSRIDEQFF. CDR3 DNA sequence: TGTGCCAGCAGTGGATCCACTAGCAGGATCGATGAGCAGTTCTTC. Drawing the rest from reference TRBV25-1 and TRBJ2-1, the complete variable domain is EADIYQTPRYLVIGTGKKITLECSQTMGHDKMYWYQQDPGMELHLIHYSYGVNSTEKGDLSSESTVSRIRTEHFPLTLESARPSHTSQYLCASSGSTSRIDEQFFGPGTRLTVL.

The chain links TRBV2 to TRBJ2-3; perhaps TRBD1 as D (8 bases). V gave up 5 bases and J gave up 0 bases, with 18 bases separating them. From germline, CDR1 is SNHLY and CDR2 FYNNEI. The CDR3 has 17 amino acids. CDR3 nucleotides: TGTGCCAGCAGTTCCCAGGGGGCGGGGGCTAGCACAGATACGCAGTATTTT. It yields the protein CASSSQGAGASTDTQYF.

The chain is built from TRBV19 and TRBJ2-7; D unresolved. This CDR3 contains 15 residues. Trimming took off 8 bases at V and 0 bases at J, with 17 bases between the two ends. Germline assignment: CDR1 LNHDA and CDR2 SQIVND (reference sequence). In DNA, the CDR3 is TGTGCCAGTGCCGACGGGCAACCGAGCTCCTACGAGCAGTACTTC. It yields the protein CASADGQPSSYEQYF.

The rearrangement joins TRBV21-1 to TRBJ1-5; the table's D call TRBD1 went unverified against the DNA. TRBV21-1 is marked as a pseudogene. CDR3 length equals 13 residues. CDR3 amino acids: CASSIRGRQPQHF. The DNA of the CDR3 is TGTGCCAGCAGCATCAGGGGTCGGCAGCCCCAGCATTTT.

This clone was seen a few times. The chain carries TRBV5-1 and TRBJ1-2; possibly TRBD1 for D (5 bases). The CDR3 extends over 13 amino acids. The germline V gene encodes CDR1 SGHRS and CDR2 YFSETQ. V shed 4 bases and J shed 4 bases, with 11 bases lying between them. CDR3 sequence reads: CASSPGKTYGYTF. The CDR3 DNA follows: TGCGCCAGCAGCCCAGGGAAGACCTATGGCTACACCTTC.